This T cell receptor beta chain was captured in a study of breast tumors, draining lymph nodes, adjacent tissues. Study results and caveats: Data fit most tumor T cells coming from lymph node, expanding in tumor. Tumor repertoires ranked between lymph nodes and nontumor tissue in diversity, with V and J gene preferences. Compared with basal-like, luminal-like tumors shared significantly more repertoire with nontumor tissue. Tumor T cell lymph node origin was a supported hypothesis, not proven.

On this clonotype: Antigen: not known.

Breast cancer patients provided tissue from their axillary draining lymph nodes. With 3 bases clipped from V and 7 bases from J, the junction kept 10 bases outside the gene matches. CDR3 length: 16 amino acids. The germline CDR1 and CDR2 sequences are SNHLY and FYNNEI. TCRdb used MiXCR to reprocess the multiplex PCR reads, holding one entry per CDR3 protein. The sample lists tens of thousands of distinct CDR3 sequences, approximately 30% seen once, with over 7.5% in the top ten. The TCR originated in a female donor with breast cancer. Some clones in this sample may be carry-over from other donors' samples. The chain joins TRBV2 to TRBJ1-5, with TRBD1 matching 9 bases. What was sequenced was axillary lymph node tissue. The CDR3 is CASSDGTGNERQPQHF. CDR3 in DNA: TGTGCCAGCAGTGATGGGACAGGGAACGAGAGGCAGCCCCAGCATTTT.